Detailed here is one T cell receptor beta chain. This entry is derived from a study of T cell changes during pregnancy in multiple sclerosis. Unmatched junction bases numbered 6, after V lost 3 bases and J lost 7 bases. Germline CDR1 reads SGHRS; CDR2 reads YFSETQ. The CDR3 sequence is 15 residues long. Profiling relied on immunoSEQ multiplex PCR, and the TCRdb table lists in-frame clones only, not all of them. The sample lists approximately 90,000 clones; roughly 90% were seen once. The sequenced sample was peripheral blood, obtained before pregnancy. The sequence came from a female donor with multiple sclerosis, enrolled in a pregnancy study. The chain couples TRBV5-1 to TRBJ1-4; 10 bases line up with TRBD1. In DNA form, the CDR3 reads TGCGCCAGCAGCTCCACCGGGACAGGGGCTGAAAAACTGTTTTTT. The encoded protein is CASSSTGTGAEKLFF.